This T cell receptor (beta chain) stems from a study of identical twins. Regarding the study as a whole: Analyses based on zero insertions could be partly confounded by invariant MAIT and iNKT cells.

Every one of the donors was a healthy Caucasian. After template switching added a universal primer site, the resulting cDNA carried unique molecular identifiers. TCRdb re-called the 5' RACE reads through MiXCR, storing one row per CDR3 protein. The data hold about 1.7 million distinct CDR3 sequences, with around a third observed a single time. This clonotype was detected once. The antigen is unknown. This TCR was recovered from a newborn girl in good health. The sequenced sample consisted of cord blood.

CDR3 nucleotide sequence: TGTGCCAGCAGCTTGGAGAGGGGAGACAATGAGCAGTACTTC. This codes for CASSLERGDNEQYF. The chain links TRBV5-5 to TRBJ2-7; D may match TRBD1 or TRBD2 (5 bases each). Trimming took off 0 bases at V and 7 bases at J, with 14 bases between the two ends. The CDR3 loop spans 14 amino acids. Germline lookup yields CDR1 SGHKS and CDR2 YYEKEE (reference sequence).